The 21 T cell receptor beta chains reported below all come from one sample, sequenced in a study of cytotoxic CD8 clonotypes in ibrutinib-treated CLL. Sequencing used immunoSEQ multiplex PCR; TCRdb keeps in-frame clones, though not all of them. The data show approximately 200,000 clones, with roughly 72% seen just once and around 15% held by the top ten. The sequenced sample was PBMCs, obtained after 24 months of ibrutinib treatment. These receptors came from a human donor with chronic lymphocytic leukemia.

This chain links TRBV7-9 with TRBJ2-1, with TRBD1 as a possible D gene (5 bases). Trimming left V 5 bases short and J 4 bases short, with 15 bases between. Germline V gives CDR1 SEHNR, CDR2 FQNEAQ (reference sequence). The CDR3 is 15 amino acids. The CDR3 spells CASSPGFPLYNEQFF. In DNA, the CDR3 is TGTGCCAGCAGCCCAGGGTTTCCTCTATACAATGAGCAGTTCTTC.

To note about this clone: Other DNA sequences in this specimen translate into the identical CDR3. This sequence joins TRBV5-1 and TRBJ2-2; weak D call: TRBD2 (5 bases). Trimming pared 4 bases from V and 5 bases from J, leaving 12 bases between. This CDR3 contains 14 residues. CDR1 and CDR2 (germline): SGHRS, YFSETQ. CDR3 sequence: CASSLAGGTGELFF. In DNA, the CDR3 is TGCGCCAGCAGCCTGGCCGGAGGAACCGGGGAGCTGTTTTTT.

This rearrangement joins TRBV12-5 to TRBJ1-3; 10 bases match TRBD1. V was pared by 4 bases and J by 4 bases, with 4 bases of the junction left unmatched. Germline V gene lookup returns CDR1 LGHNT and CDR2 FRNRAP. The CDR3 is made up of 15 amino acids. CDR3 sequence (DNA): TGTGCTAGTGGTTCGGGACAGGGGACAGGAAACACCATATATTTT. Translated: CASGSGQGTGNTIYF.

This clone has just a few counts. The CDR3 DNA reads TGTGCCAGCAGCTCAAGGGTCCTTATCGATGGCTACACCTTC. This sequence encodes CASSSRVLIDGYTF. This chain connects TRBV11-2 to TRBJ1-2; D is unresolved. Germline CDR1 and CDR2: SGHAT and FQNNGV. The CDR3 runs 14 residues. V was shortened by 4 bases and J by 6 bases, with 15 bases between the two germline ends.

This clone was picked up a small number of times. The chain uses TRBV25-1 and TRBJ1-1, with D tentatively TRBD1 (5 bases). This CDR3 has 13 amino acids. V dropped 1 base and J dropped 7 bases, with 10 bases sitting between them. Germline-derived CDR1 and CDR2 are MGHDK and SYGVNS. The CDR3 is CASSEWGRYEAFF. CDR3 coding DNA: TGTGCCAGCAGTGAATGGGGCAGATATGAAGCTTTCTTT.

DNA of the CDR3: TGCAGCGTTGTAAGGGTAGGGGTGGCCACTGAAGCTTTCTTT. Translating it yields CSVVRVGVATEAFF. This sequence joins TRBV29-1 and TRBJ1-1, with D possibly matching TRBD1 (5 bases). This CDR3 region has 14 residues. From germline, CDR1 is SQVTM and CDR2 ANQGSEA. Trimming removed 4 bases at V and 4 bases at J, with 16 bases between. Together with reference TRBV29-1 and TRBJ1-1, the CDR3 gives the full variable domain: SAVISQKPSRDICQRGTSLTIQCQVDSQVTMMFWYRQQPGQSLTLIATANQGSEATYESGFVIDKFPISRPNLTFSTLTVSNMSPEDSSIYLCSVVRVGVATEAFFGQGTRLTVV.

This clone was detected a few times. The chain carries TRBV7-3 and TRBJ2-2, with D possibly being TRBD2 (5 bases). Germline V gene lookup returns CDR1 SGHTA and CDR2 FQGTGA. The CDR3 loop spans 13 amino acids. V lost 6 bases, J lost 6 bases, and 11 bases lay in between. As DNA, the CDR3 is TGTGCCAGCAGGGCCGGGATTTCCGGGGAGCTGTTTTTT. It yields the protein CASRAGISGELFF.

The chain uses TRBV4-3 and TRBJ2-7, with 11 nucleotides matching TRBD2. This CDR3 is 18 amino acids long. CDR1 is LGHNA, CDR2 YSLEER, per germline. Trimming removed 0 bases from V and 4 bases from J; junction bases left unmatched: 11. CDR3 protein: CASSQDTGLAGGKYEQYF. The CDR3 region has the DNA TGCGCCAGCAGCCAAGATACGGGGCTAGCGGGAGGAAAATACGAGCAGTACTTC.

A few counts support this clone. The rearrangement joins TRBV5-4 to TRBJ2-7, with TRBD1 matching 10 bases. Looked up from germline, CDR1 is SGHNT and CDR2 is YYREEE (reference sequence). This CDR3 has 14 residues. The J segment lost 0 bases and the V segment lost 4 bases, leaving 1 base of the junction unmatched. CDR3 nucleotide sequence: TGTGCCAGCAGCCGGACAGGGGGCTCCTACGAGCAGTACTTC. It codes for CASSRTGGSYEQYF. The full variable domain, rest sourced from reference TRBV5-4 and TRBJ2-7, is ETGVTQSPTHLIKTRGQQVTLRCSSQSGHNTVSWYQQALGQGPQFIFQYYREEENGRGNFPPRFSGLQFPNYSSELNVNALELDDSALYLCASSRTGGSYEQYFGPGTRLTVT.

CDR3: CASSLMDRGLYEQYF. In DNA form, the CDR3 reads TGCGCCAGCAGCTTGATGGACAGGGGGCTTTACGAGCAGTACTTC. This rearrangement joins TRBV5-1 to TRBJ2-7, with TRBD1 identical over 11 bases. Unmatched junction bases numbered 4, after V lost 1 base and J lost 4 bases. The CDR3 extends over 15 amino acids. The germline V gene encodes CDR1 SGHRS and CDR2 YFSETQ.

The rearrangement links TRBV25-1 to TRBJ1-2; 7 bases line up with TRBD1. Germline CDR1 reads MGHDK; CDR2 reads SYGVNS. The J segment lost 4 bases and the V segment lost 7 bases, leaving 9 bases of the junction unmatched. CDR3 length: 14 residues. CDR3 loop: CASTSGQTVYGYTF. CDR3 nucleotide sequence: TGTGCCAGCACATCGGGACAGACCGTCTATGGCTACACCTTC.

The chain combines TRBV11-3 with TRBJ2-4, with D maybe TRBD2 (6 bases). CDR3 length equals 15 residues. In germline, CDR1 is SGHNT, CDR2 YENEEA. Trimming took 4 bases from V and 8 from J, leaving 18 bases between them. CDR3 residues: CASSSRTSWRDIQYF. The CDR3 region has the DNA TGTGCCAGCAGCTCCCGGACTTCATGGAGGGACATTCAGTACTTC.

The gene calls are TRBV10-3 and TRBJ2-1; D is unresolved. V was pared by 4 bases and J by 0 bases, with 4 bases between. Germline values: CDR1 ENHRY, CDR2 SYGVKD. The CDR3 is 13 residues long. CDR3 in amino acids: CAISGVSYNEQFF. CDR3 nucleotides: TGTGCCATCAGTGGAGTCTCCTACAATGAGCAGTTCTTC.

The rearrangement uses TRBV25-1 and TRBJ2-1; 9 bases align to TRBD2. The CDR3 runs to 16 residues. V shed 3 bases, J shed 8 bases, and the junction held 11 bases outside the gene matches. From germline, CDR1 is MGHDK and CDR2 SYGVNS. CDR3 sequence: CASSDSAGGGLHEQFF. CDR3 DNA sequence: TGTGCCAGCAGTGATTCGGCGGGAGGGGGATTACATGAGCAGTTCTTC.

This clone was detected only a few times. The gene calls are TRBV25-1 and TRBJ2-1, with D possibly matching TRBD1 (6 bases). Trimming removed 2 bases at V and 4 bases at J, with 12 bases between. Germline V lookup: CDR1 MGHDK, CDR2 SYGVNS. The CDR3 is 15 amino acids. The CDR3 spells CASSEGDTTYNEQFF. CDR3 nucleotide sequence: TGTGCCAGCAGTGAAGGGGACACCACATACAATGAGCAGTTCTTC.

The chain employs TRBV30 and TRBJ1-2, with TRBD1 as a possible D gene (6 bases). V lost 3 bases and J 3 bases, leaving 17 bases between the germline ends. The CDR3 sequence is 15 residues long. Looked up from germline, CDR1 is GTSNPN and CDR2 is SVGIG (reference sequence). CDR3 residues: CAWRTTGKVDYGYTF. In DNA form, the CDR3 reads TGTGCCTGGAGGACTACAGGGAAGGTCGACTATGGCTACACCTTC.

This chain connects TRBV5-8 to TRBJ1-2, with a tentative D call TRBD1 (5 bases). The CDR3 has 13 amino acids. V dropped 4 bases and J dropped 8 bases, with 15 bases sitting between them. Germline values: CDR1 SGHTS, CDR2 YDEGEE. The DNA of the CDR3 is TGTGCCAGCAGCCACCCTGGGGGGGAAGGCTACACCTTC. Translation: CASSHPGGEGYTF. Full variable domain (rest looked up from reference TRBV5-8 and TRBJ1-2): EAGVTQSPTHLIKTRGQQATLRCSPISGHTSVYWYQQALGLGLQFLLWYDEGEERNRGNFPPRFSGRQFPNYSSELNVNALELEDSALYLCASSHPGGEGYTFGSGTRLTVV.

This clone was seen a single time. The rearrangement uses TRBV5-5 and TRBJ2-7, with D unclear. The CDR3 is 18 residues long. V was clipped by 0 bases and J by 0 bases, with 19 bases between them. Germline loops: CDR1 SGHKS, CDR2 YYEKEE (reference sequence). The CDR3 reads CASSLVLVRTGNSYEQYF. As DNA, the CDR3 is TGTGCCAGCAGCTTGGTCCTGGTCCGGACCGGAAACTCCTACGAGCAGTACTTC. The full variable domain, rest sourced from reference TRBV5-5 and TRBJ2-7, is DAGVTQSPTHLIKTRGQQVTLRCSPISGHKSVSWYQQVLGQGPQFIFQYYEKEERGRGNFPDRFSARQFPNYSSELNVNALLLGDSALYLCASSLVLVRTGNSYEQYFGPGTRLTVT.

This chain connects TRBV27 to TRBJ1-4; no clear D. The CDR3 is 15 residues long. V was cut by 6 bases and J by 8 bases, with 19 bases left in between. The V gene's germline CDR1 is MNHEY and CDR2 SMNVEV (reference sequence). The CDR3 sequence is CASSQGRRIGEKLFF. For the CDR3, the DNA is TGTGCCAGCAGCCAAGGACGGAGGATTGGGGAAAAACTGTTTTTT.

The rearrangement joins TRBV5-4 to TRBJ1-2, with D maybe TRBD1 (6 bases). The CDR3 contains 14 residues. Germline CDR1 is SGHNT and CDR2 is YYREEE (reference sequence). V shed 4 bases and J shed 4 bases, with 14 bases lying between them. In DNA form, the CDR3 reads TGTGCCAGCAGCCTTCAACAGGGATTCTATGGCTACACCTTC. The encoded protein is CASSLQQGFYGYTF.

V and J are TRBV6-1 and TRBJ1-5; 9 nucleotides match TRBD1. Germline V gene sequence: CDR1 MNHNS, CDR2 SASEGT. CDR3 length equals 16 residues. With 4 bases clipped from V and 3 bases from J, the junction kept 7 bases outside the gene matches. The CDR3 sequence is CASSALTGGVNQPQHF. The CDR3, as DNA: TGTGCCAGCAGTGCTTTAACAGGGGGCGTCAATCAGCCCCAGCATTTT.